This T cell receptor (beta chain) was obtained from a study of early T cells in non-severe SARS-CoV-2 infection. Study information: Chains were not paired, and sequencing was done on bulk RNA from unsorted whole blood. The study's findings and limits: VDJdb-based matching was biased toward anti-spike CD8 responses and missed private and CD4 specificities.

The TCR library protocol attached unique molecular identifiers to the individual cDNA molecules. TCRdb re-called the 5' RACE reads through MiXCR, storing one row per CDR3 protein. The repertoire consists of roughly 43,000 distinct CDR3 sequences, with approximately 5.9% occurring once and the leading ten covering around 5%. This clonotype was seen repeatedly, ten times or more. The antigen is unknown. CDR1 is SGHTA, CDR2 FQGNSA, per germline. The CDR3 runs to 16 residues. V was clipped by 4 bases and J by 8 bases; unmatched bases: 7. The specimen comprised whole blood, sampled at baseline. This chain uses TRBV7-2 with TRBJ2-1; 14 bases are a match to TRBD2. The sequence was obtained from an adult who was a healthcare worker with PCR-confirmed SARS-CoV-2 infection or an uninfected control (not recorded which). DNA of the CDR3: TGTGCCAGCAGCTACGGGACTAGCGGGAGAACGGATGAGCAGTTCTTC. This encodes CASSYGTSGRTDEQFF.